The entry below describes one T cell receptor (beta chain). What it binds is unknown. The CDR3 spans 12 residues. Trimming shortened V by 9 bases and J by 2 bases, and 11 bases separated the two germline ends. CDR1 is SGHRS and CDR2 is YFSETQ in the germline V gene. TCR cDNA was made by 5'RACE template switching, adding a universal primer site and UMIs. MiXCR, applied by TCRdb to the 5' RACE reads, yields one record per CDR3 protein. The sample gives under 250,000 distinct CDR3 sequences, 3.2% of which show up once; around 3.3% is in the top ten. These data belong to a study of T cells after yellow fever vaccination. General observations from the study: Repertoires obtained by FACS sorting could include abundant clonotypes that entered as contaminants from the bulk population. Weaker overall was a secondary response that nonetheless peaked faster, on day 5 versus 15.

Sequencing was performed on CD4+ T cells sorted from PBMCs, taken 10 days after the yellow fever booster vaccination. The TCR originated in a young man who received the YFV17D yellow fever vaccine. This chain links TRBV5-1 with TRBJ2-5; D ambiguous. CDR3 sequence: CATRDEQETQYF. In DNA form, the CDR3 reads TGCGCCACTCGAGATGAACAAGAGACCCAGTACTTC.